This T cell receptor (beta chain) comes out of a study of shared clonotypes between healthy human individuals. This table comes from immunoSEQ multiplex PCR, and its TCRdb copy is limited to in-frame clones, with some not included. The table has 470,000 or so clones, roughly 80% seen once; the top ten hold about 12%. Every donor was a Caucasian adult from Nashville, Tennessee. CDR3 length: 17 residues. The germline CDR1 and CDR2 sequences are SGHVS and FQNEAQ. V gave up 1 base and J gave up 4 bases, with 14 bases separating them. The chain joins TRBV7-8 to TRBJ2-6; D unresolved. The clonotype was recovered from a woman between 35 and 50 years old in good health. Some clones in this sample may be carry-over from other donors' samples. The sample consisted of PBMCs. The CDR3 here is CASSLGPSTGGANVLTF. The CDR3 nucleotides are TGTGCCAGCAGCTTAGGTCCCTCGACCGGGGGGGCCAACGTCCTGACTTTC.